This TCR beta chain was obtained from a study of blood T cell repertoires in COVID-19. Study summary: Spain, Italy and the United States supplied samples that represented acute and convalescent COVID-19. Sources were T cells, B-cell-depleted T cells, or PBMCs; the material itself was cDNA or gDNA.

Original processing methods: Reference gene primer amplification yielded estimated nucleated cell counts. Profiling relied on immunoSEQ multiplex PCR, and the TCRdb table lists in-frame clones only, not all of them. V, J and clone size are those of that table, while D and trimming were read from the DNA. The sample has over 150,000 clones, about 83% seen once. The sequenced sample consisted of peripheral blood. The clonotype comes from a woman in her late teens or twenties who had recovered from COVID-19.

In DNA form, the CDR3 reads TGTGCCAGCAGTGACCTCGCAGGGGGCCTTAATGAAAAACTGTTTTTT. It codes for CASSDLAGGLNEKLFF. The chain combines TRBV25-1 with TRBJ1-4; 8 nucleotides match TRBD1. This CDR3 has 16 amino acids. Per the germline V gene, CDR1 is MGHDK and CDR2 is SYGVNS. After removal of 3 bases from V and 4 bases from J, the junction contained 7 bases not matched to a gene.